A selection of T cell receptor beta chains follows, all from one sample in a study of cytomegalovirus exposure and HLA in healthy donors. Libraries were prepared by immunoSEQ multiplex PCR; TCRdb keeps only in-frame clonotypes and omits some of them. The table records 130,000 or so clones, almost 80% of them present only once. Sequencing input: PBMCs. The receptors shown here come from a female donor in good health and CMV-seronegative. Each CDR3 is given with its conserved first and last residue. A D gene is named only where the DNA matches it firmly. Rows give clone size only sometimes, using once, few, many, or a class for an expanded clone.

NA	TRBD2	TRBV7-2	TRBJ2-5	CASSLLGTSGRPEYF	TGTGCCAGCAGCTTATTGGGGACTAGCGGGCGGCCGGAGTACTTC
NA	TRBD2	TRBV2	TRBJ2-7	CASSGEGPNEQYF	TGTGCCAGCAGTGGGGAGGGGCCCAACGAGCAGTACTTC
once	NA	TRBV7-2	TRBJ2-7	CASSFEQDSYEQYF	TGTGCCAGCAGCTTTGAACAGGACTCCTACGAGCAGTACTTC
NA	TRBD1	TRBV10-3	TRBJ2-3	CATKQGVTDTQYF	TGTGCCACAAAACAGGGGGTCACAGATACGCAGTATTTT
few	NA	TRBV9	TRBJ1-1	CASSPEGHFWDTEAFF	TGTGCCAGCAGCCCCGAAGGACACTTCTGGGACACTGAAGCTTTCTTT
NA	TRBD1	TRBV19	TRBJ2-7	CASAPQPGQIFTSYEQYF	TGTGCCAGTGCGCCCCAACCGGGACAGATTTTTACCTCCTACGAGCAGTACTTC
NA	NA	TRBV7-3	TRBJ2-3	CASSRGRVTDTQYF	TGTGCCAGCAGCCGAGGGCGAGTCACAGATACGCAGTATTTT
NA	NA	TRBV2	TRBJ1-1	CASTVGGMNTEAFF	TGTGCCAGCACAGTGGGGGGGATGAACACTGAAGCTTTCTTT
NA	NA	TRBV18	TRBJ1-5	CASSLKAVAQPQHF	TGTGCCAGCTCACTAAAAGCGGTTGCGCAGCCCCAGCATTTT
NA	TRBD1	TRBV7-9	TRBJ1-3	CASSLGQGAGINGNTIYF	TGTGCCAGCAGCTTGGGTCAGGGGGCCGGTATCAATGGAAACACCATATATTTT
few	TRBD1	TRBV27	TRBJ2-5	CASSHQGAGETQYF	TGTGCCAGCAGTCATCAGGGGGCTGGCGAGACCCAGTACTTC
few	TRBD2	TRBV2	TRBJ2-3	CASRGTSGSDTQYF	TGTGCCAGCAGGGGGACTAGCGGGAGTGATACGCAGTATTTT
NA	TRBD1	TRBV27	TRBJ2-1	CASSLRGRAGNEQFF	TGTGCCAGCAGTTTAAGGGGGCGGGCGGGCAATGAGCAGTTCTTC
NA	NA	TRBV5-4	TRBJ2-3	CASIGQGTDTQYF	TGTGCCAGCATTGGGCAGGGGACAGATACGCAGTATTTT
NA	TRBD1	TRBV27	TRBJ2-7	CASSQGQDYYEQYF	TGTGCCAGCAGTCAAGGACAGGATTACTACGAGCAGTACTTC
NA	NA	TRBV4-2	TRBJ2-5	CASSQDQGVKETQYF	TGTGCCAGCAGCCAAGATCAGGGTGTCAAAGAGACCCAGTACTTC
NA	TRBD2	TRBV9	TRBJ2-3	CASSVASGGDTQYF	TGTGCCAGCAGCGTGGCTAGCGGAGGGGATACGCAGTATTTT
NA	TRBD2	TRBV19	TRBJ2-7	CASSIVSGSLYEQYF	TGTGCCAGTAGTATAGTTAGCGGGAGTCTCTACGAGCAGTACTTC
NA	TRBD1	TRBV6-5	TRBJ2-2	CASRPQGTGELFF	TGTGCCAGCAGACCACAGGGGACCGGGGAGCTGTTTTTT